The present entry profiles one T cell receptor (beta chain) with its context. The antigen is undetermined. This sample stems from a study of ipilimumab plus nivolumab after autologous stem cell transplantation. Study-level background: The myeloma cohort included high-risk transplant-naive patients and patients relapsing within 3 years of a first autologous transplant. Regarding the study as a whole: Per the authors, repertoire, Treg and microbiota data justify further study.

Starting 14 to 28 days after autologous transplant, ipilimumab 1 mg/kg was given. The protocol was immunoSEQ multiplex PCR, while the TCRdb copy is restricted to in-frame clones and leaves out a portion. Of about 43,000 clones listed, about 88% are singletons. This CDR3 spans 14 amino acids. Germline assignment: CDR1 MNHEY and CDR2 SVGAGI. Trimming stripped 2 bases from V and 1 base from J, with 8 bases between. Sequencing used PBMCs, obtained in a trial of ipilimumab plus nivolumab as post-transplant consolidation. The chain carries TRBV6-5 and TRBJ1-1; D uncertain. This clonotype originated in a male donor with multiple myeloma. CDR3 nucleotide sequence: TGTGCCAGCAGTTACGGCCCGGCGAACACTGAAGCTTTCTTT. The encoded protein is CASSYGPANTEAFF.